The next 22 T cell receptor beta chains were all read from a single sample in a study of T cells after yellow fever vaccination. Each CDR3 protein gets one entry after TCRdb re-called the 5' RACE reads with MiXCR. Here the sample spans just under 600,000 distinct CDR3 sequences, roughly 14% being singletons. This specimen consisted of PBMCs, obtained on the day of the yellow fever booster vaccination. These receptors all come from a man aged 30-40 years who received the YFV17D yellow fever vaccine.

The rearrangement uses TRBV19 and TRBJ2-1; D is perhaps TRBD1 (6 bases). V was cut by 3 bases and J by 5 bases, with 17 bases left in between. Germline V gene data show CDR1 as LNHDA and CDR2 as SQIVND (reference sequence). The CDR3 is 16 residues long. The DNA of the CDR3 is TGTGCCAGTAGTATGAAGGGGACATATCGCAACAATGAGCAGTTCTTC. It translates to CASSMKGTYRNNEQFF.

The chain uses TRBV27 and TRBJ2-3, with a weak D call TRBD2 (5 bases). CDR1 and CDR2 (germline): MNHEY, SMNVEV (reference sequence). CDR3 length: 13 residues. Trimming took off 3 bases at V and 2 bases at J, with 6 bases between the two ends. CDR3 residues: CASSFSDTDTQYF. CDR3 in DNA: TGTGCCAGCAGTTTTAGCGACACAGATACGCAGTATTTT.

The rearrangement joins TRBV7-9 to TRBJ2-1; 11 nucleotides match TRBD2. Germline V gene data show CDR1 as SEHNR and CDR2 as FQNEAQ (reference sequence). CDR3 length equals 15 residues. Germline trimming cut 3 bases from V and 6 bases from J; bases unmatched to any gene: 4. The CDR3 is CASSFTSGSGNEQFF. Written as DNA, the CDR3 is TGTGCCAGCAGCTTTACTAGCGGGAGTGGCAATGAGCAGTTCTTC.

This clonotype has a handful of counts. This chain links TRBV20-1 with TRBJ2-5; no clear D. The V end lost 6 bases, the J end lost 3 bases, and 8 bases lay between the germline ends. CDR1 is DFQATT, CDR2 SNEGSKA, per germline (reference sequence). The CDR3 sequence is 11 residues long. CDR3 DNA sequence: TGCAGTGCACACAAGGAAGAGACCCAGTACTTC. This translates into CSAHKEETQYF.

This clonotype turned up a few times. CDR3 loop: CASSAMRYEQYF. CDR3 DNA: TGTGCCAGCAGTGCTATGAGGTACGAGCAGTACTTC. The chain links TRBV28 to TRBJ2-7; D ambiguous. The CDR3 totals 12 residues. Trimming removed 5 bases from V and 4 bases from J, with 9 bases in between. Germline loops: CDR1 MDHEN, CDR2 SYDVKM.

This clonotype was counted a few times. This chain joins TRBV18 and TRBJ2-2, with 12 positions matching TRBD2. This CDR3 region has 18 residues. Germline V gene lookup returns CDR1 KGHSH and CDR2 LQKENI. The junction had 5 bases not matched to a gene; V was cut back by 3 bases and J by 0 bases. The CDR3 loop reads CASSPGLAGDANTGELFF. CDR3 in DNA: TGTGCCAGCTCACCGGGACTAGCGGGCGACGCGAACACCGGGGAGCTGTTTTTT. Drawing the rest from reference TRBV18 and TRBJ2-2, the complete variable domain is NAGVMQNPRHLVRRRGQEARLRCSPMKGHSHVYWYRQLPEEGLKFMVYLQKENIIDESGMPKERFSAEFPKEGPSILRIQQVVRGDSAAYFCASSPGLAGDANTGELFFGEGSRLTVL.

The V and J genes are TRBV20-1 and TRBJ1-4, with D uncertain. V was cut by 3 bases and J by 10 bases, with 15 bases left in between. CDR3 length equals 13 residues. Germline V gene sequence: CDR1 DFQATT, CDR2 SNEGSKA (reference sequence). The CDR3 reads CSASGSPPGKLFF. The CDR3 nucleotides read TGCAGTGCTAGTGGCTCTCCTCCCGGAAAACTGTTTTTT.

This chain connects TRBV12-3 or TRBV12-4 to TRBJ2-3; D is possibly TRBD1 (7 bases). The CDR3 is 15 residues long. V lost 3 bases, J lost 4 bases, and 14 bases lay in between. The CDR3, as DNA: TGTGCCAGCAGTTTGGAGGGGGCGCGGGCAGATACGCAGTATTTT. Amino acids: CASSLEGARADTQYF.

This clonotype was counted only a few times. One end of the junction does not line up with germline, which may come from a read error. Here the CDR3 reads CAWSEGRASTDTQYF. DNA of the CDR3: TGTGCCTGGAGTGAGGGCCGGGCCAGCACGGATACGCAGTATTTT. The chain carries TRBV30 and TRBJ2-3; D remains unclear. The CDR3 has 15 amino acids. Germline CDR1 GTSNPN, CDR2 SVGIG (reference sequence).

The rearrangement uses TRBV6-1 and TRBJ2-2; 8 bases line up with TRBD2. Per the germline V gene, CDR1 is MNHNS and CDR2 is SASEGT. The CDR3 totals 16 residues. Trimming removed 10 bases from V and 4 bases from J; junction bases left unmatched: 14. CDR3 amino acids: CATSLRSGGGTGELFF. CDR3 sequence (DNA): TGTGCCACCTCACTACGCTCGGGGGGGGGCACCGGGGAGCTGTTTTTT.

This rearrangement joins TRBV20-1 to TRBJ2-5, with D tentatively TRBD2 (6 bases). The germline V gene has CDR1 DFQATT and CDR2 SNEGSKA (reference sequence). Trimming stripped 1 base from V and 5 bases from J, with 20 bases between. The CDR3 totals 16 residues. In DNA form, the CDR3 reads TGCAGTGCTAGAGCCTATGGCGGGACCCTGGCGGAGACCCAGTACTTC. It encodes CSARAYGGTLAETQYF.

A few counts support this clonotype. V and J are TRBV15 and TRBJ2-5; 7 positions match TRBD1. The CDR3 is made up of 16 amino acids. V shed 2 bases, J shed 5 bases, and the junction held 11 bases outside the gene matches. CDR1 and CDR2 from the germline V gene are LNHNV and YYDKDF (reference sequence). In DNA form, the CDR3 reads TGTGCCACCAGCAGACCCCACGGAACAGGGGAGGAGACCCAGTACTTC. Its translation is CATSRPHGTGEETQYF.

The rearrangement links TRBV4-3 to TRBJ1-3; D is unresolved. Trimming cost V 0 bases and J 11 bases, with 11 bases left between them. The germline V gene encodes CDR1 LGHNA and CDR2 YSLEER. This CDR3 is 13 amino acids long. The CDR3 loop is CASSQEVEGAIYF. CDR3 DNA sequence: TGCGCCAGCAGCCAAGAAGTAGAGGGTGCCATATATTTT.

This clonotype came up a few times. This chain joins TRBV29-1 and TRBJ2-7; tentatively, D is TRBD1 (6 bases). This CDR3 contains 12 residues. Germline CDR1 reads SQVTM; CDR2 reads ANQGSEA. The V end was cut by 5 bases, the J end by 5 bases, with 13 bases between. The DNA for the CDR3 is TGCAGCGTTCAGGGGCTTCGGAACGAGCAGTACTTC. Amino acids: CSVQGLRNEQYF.

This clonotype appeared a few times. V and J are TRBV12-3 or TRBV12-4 and TRBJ2-1; 10 nucleotides align to TRBD2. The CDR3 runs 15 residues. V gave up 6 bases and J gave up 4 bases; unmatched junction bases: 6. Written as DNA, the CDR3 is TGTGCCAGCAGCGACAGCGGGAGGGAATACAATGAGCAGTTCTTC. Translated, it gives CASSDSGREYNEQFF.

The V gene is TRBV28, the J gene TRBJ2-5, with D perhaps being TRBD1 or TRBD2 (6 bases each). Trimming cost V 4 bases and J 2 bases, with 14 bases left between them. Germline CDR1 and CDR2: MDHEN and SYDVKM. There are 15 residues in the CDR3. The DNA for the CDR3 is TGTGCCAGCAGTTCGTCAGGAGGGGGGCAAGAGACCCAGTACTTC. Its translation is CASSSSGGGQETQYF. Combining the CDR3 with reference TRBV28 and TRBJ2-5 gives the whole variable domain DVKVTQSSRYLVKRTGEKVFLECVQDMDHENMFWYRQDPGLGLRLIYFSYDVKMKEKGDIPEGYSVSREKKERFSLILESASTNQTSMYLCASSSSGGGQETQYFGPGTRLLVL.

The chain carries TRBV5-6 and TRBJ1-2; no definite D call. Trimming shortened V by 2 bases and J by 8 bases, and 7 bases separated the two germline ends. From germline, CDR1 is SGHDT and CDR2 YYEEEE. This CDR3 has 11 residues. The CDR3 region is CASSLQRGYTF. CDR3 coding DNA: TGTGCCAGCAGCTTACAACGCGGCTACACCTTC.

V usage is TRBV12-3 or TRBV12-4 and J usage is TRBJ1-6; 7 bases are shared with TRBD1. The ends lost 4 bases at V and 7 bases at J; junction bases unmatched: 4. The CDR3 runs to 14 residues. In DNA form, the CDR3 reads TGTGCCAGCAGTTACGGGACAGCAAATTCACCCCTCCACTTT. This encodes CASSYGTANSPLHF.

This clonotype has a handful of counts. The chain has TRBV20-1 and TRBJ2-1, with D tentatively TRBD2 (5 bases). Germline-derived CDR1 and CDR2 are DFQATT and SNEGSKA (reference sequence). There are 14 residues in the CDR3. V was trimmed by 6 bases and J by 4 bases, leaving 16 bases between them. CDR3 loop: CSAPSSSAYNEQFF. The CDR3 DNA follows: TGCAGTGCCCCGTCCAGTAGCGCATACAATGAGCAGTTCTTC.

J is TRBJ2-1 and V is TRBV9, with TRBD2 identical over 7 bases. There are 15 residues in the CDR3. Germline V gene data show CDR1 as SGDLS and CDR2 as YYNGEE. The V gene end was trimmed by 3 bases and the J gene end by 3 bases; junction bases not matched to a gene: 6. CDR3 DNA sequence: TGTGCCAGCAGCGAACGGGAGGCGAACTACAATGAGCAGTTCTTC. This sequence encodes CASSEREANYNEQFF.

This clonotype was seen repeatedly, ten times or more. The chain joins TRBV3-1 to TRBJ2-3; D unclear. V was clipped by 1 base and J by 2 bases, with 13 bases between them. This CDR3 is 16 amino acids long. Germline CDR1 and CDR2: LGHDT and YNNKEL (reference sequence). The CDR3 DNA reads as TGTGCCAGCAGCCAAGTCCAAGGAAGTCTCACAGATACGCAGTATTTT. Translation: CASSQVQGSLTDTQYF.

This clonotype appeared a few times. J is TRBJ2-3 and V is TRBV4-3; 14 nucleotides match TRBD2. Losses at the gene ends were 0 bases for V and 6 bases for J; bases not matched to a gene: 2. CDR3 size: 16 residues. The germline V gene has CDR1 LGHNA and CDR2 YSLEER. This CDR3 is CASSQDRTSGRDTQYF. For the CDR3, the DNA is TGCGCCAGCAGCCAAGACCGGACTAGCGGGAGGGATACGCAGTATTTT.